This T cell receptor (beta chain) was recovered during a study of siplizumab effects on memory and regulatory T cells. Points from the study as a whole: Naive T cells, seemingly more diverse than memory cells, seemed major alloresponse contributors. Tracing alloreactive clones into unstimulated subsets worked for only a minor fraction of them. Siplizumab gave mappable alloreactive CD4+ clones an average Treg-derived fraction of approximately 69%, against approximately 29% in controls.

Method: immunoSEQ multiplex PCR; TCRdb's copy keeps in-frame clones and lacks some. Of about 100,000 clones listed, about 94% are singletons. The CDR3 has 14 amino acids. The germline V gene has CDR1 SEHNR and CDR2 FQNEAQ (reference sequence). J lost 11 bases, V lost 2 bases, and 8 bases had no gene match. In the case of this clone: Its antigen is still unknown.

The J gene is TRBJ1-1, the V gene TRBV7-9; 10 bases are shared with TRBD1. The material sequenced was non-Treg CD4+ T cells sorted from blood. This TCR was recovered from a human donor in good health. The CDR3 coding sequence is TGTGCCAGCAGCTTACCTTTGGGGACAGGGGAGGCTTTCTTT. Translation gives CASSLPLGTGEAFF.